Each of the 7 T cell receptor beta chains below was sequenced from the same sample in a study of EBV T-cell therapy then PD-1 blockade in nasopharyngeal carcinoma. As for treatment: AdE1-LMPpoly-expanded autologous EBV-specific T-cell therapy followed by anti-PD-1 nivolumab. Using immunoSEQ multiplex PCR, the repertoire was profiled, and TCRdb retains in-frame clones only, with some absent. The sample lists 14,000 or so clones, about 85% seen once, with approximately 30% in the top ten. Antigens for these TCRs are unknown. Sequencing used CD8+ T cells from blood, obtained at day 105 from a patient whose treatment included autologous EBV-specific T cells and nivolumab. The receptor source for this set is a man aged 35-49 years with nasopharyngeal carcinoma.

The genes are TRBV6-5 and TRBJ1-2; D not certain. V was trimmed by 0 bases and J by 6 bases, leaving 8 bases between them. Germline CDR1 MNHEY, CDR2 SVGAGI. The CDR3 totals 13 residues. CDR3 DNA sequence: TGTGCCAGCAGTTACTCGCAGGCTGATGGCTACACCTTC. This encodes CASSYSQADGYTF.

This clone was observed a handful of times. V is TRBV10-2 and J is TRBJ2-1; 11 nucleotides line up with TRBD2. Germline V lookup: CDR1 WSHSY, CDR2 SAAADI. CDR3 length: 19 amino acids. J was trimmed by 1 base and V by 1 base; bases with no gene match: 9. CDR3 in amino acids: CASSELVAGGPGSYNEQFF. CDR3 DNA: TGCGCCAGCAGTGAGTTGGTAGCGGGGGGGCCAGGATCCTACAATGAGCAGTTCTTC.

V is TRBV10-3 and J is TRBJ2-7, with TRBD1 as a possible D gene (6 bases). This CDR3 comprises 13 residues. V lost 6 bases, J lost 0 bases, and 9 bases lay in between. Germline V gives CDR1 ENHRY, CDR2 SYGVKD. DNA for the CDR3: TGTGCCATCAGGTTGACAGGCTCCTACGAGCAGTACTTC. Encoded protein: CAIRLTGSYEQYF.

The rearrangement links TRBV27 to TRBJ2-3; maybe TRBD2 (6 bases). Deletions cut 9 bases from V and 2 bases from J, with 9 bases between. The CDR3 is made up of 12 amino acids. Germline V CDR1 and CDR2: MNHEY, SMNVEV (reference sequence). The CDR3 coding sequence is TGTGCCAGGCCGGGACTCACAGATACGCAGTATTTT. It yields the protein CARPGLTDTQYF.

The V call is TRBV6-2 or TRBV6-3, the J call TRBJ2-1, with D perhaps assigned TRBD1 or TRBD2 (6 bases each). The germline CDR1 and CDR2 sequences are MNHEY and SVGEGT. The V gene lost 4 bases and the J gene lost 0 bases, with 19 bases spanning the gap. CDR3 size: 18 residues. CDR3: CASSFPSDGGSSYNEQFF. The CDR3 DNA is TGTGCCAGCAGTTTCCCCTCCGACGGGGGCTCCTCCTACAATGAGCAGTTCTTC.

The chain uses TRBV7-8 and TRBJ2-5, with a tentative D call TRBD1 (5 bases). This CDR3 is 15 amino acids long. Germline V gene lookup returns CDR1 SGHVS and CDR2 FQNEAQ. Trimming took off 5 bases at V and 5 bases at J, with 18 bases between the two ends. The CDR3 reads CASSQSRWGGETQYF. The CDR3 nucleotides read TGTGCCAGCAGCCAAAGTCGTTGGGGCGGCGAGACCCAGTACTTC.

This clone counts as medium-sized. The chain couples TRBV6-5 to TRBJ2-2, with D possibly TRBD2 on 6 matching bases. Germline V gene data show CDR1 as MNHEY and CDR2 as SVGAGI. The CDR3 consists of 13 residues. V was cut by 8 bases and J by 3 bases, with 10 bases left in between. The chain's CDR3 is CASGTGDTGELFF. The CDR3, as DNA: TGTGCCAGCGGGACGGGGGACACCGGGGAGCTGTTTTTT.